The entry below describes one TCR beta chain. cDNA came from 0.5 to 1 ug RNA primed by random hexamers. TCRdb analysed the immunoSEQ multiplex PCR reads with MiXCR anew, one entry per CDR3 protein. The repertoire holds 95,000 to 150,000 distinct CDR3 sequences, with around 94% as singletons. This sample was taken from a study of CD8 T cells in Susac syndrome. This CDR3 has 15 amino acids. J lost 6 bases, V lost 6 bases, and 11 bases had no gene match. CDR1 and CDR2 from the germline V gene are MDHEN and SYDVKM. The gene calls are TRBV28 and TRBJ1-1; 9 bases are shared with TRBD1. The receptor was derived from a human donor in good health. Material: CD4+ T cells from PBMCs. The CDR3 is CASRLLQGAFPEAFF. For the CDR3, the DNA is TGTGCCAGCAGACTTTTACAGGGGGCGTTTCCTGAAGCTTTCTTT.